The 30 T cell receptor beta chains below all came from one sample that was sequenced in a study of T cell changes during pregnancy in multiple sclerosis. Generated by immunoSEQ multiplex PCR, the TCRdb table keeps only in-frame clones and is missing some. The sample gives tens of thousands of clones, about 90% of which show up once; approximately 0.69% is in the top ten. This sample comprised CD4+ T cells from peripheral blood mononuclear cells, obtained in the first trimester of pregnancy. The receptors derive from a female donor with multiple sclerosis, enrolled in a pregnancy study.

J is TRBJ2-7 and V is TRBV7-2; 8 bases are shared with TRBD2. The length of the CDR3 is 16 residues. Germline assignment: CDR1 SGHTA and CDR2 FQGNSA. The J segment lost 3 bases and the V segment lost 4 bases, leaving 11 bases of the junction unmatched. The CDR3: CASSSGLASVGYEQYF. The CDR3 coding sequence is TGTGCCAGCAGCTCCGGACTAGCTTCGGTTGGCTACGAGCAGTACTTC.

This rearrangement joins TRBV4-3 to TRBJ2-7; the D is unclear. The V end was cut by 0 bases, the J end by 6 bases, with 12 bases between. Germline V CDR1 and CDR2: LGHNA, YSLEER. CDR3 length: 14 residues. The CDR3 reads CASSQDRLVGEQYF. The CDR3 nucleotides are TGCGCCAGCAGCCAAGACAGGTTGGTCGGCGAGCAGTACTTC.

This sequence joins TRBV9 and TRBJ2-7; TRBD2 might be the D (6 bases). V lost 4 bases and J 2 bases, leaving 16 bases between the germline ends. Germline CDR1 reads SGDLS; CDR2 reads YYNGEE. The CDR3 runs 15 residues. CDR3: CASSSLGTPTYEQYF. The CDR3, as DNA: TGTGCCAGCAGCTCTCTCGGGACTCCCACCTACGAGCAGTACTTC.

This chain links TRBV7-3 with TRBJ2-7; 7 bases are a match to TRBD1. The CDR3 is 14 amino acids. V trimming: 7 bases; J trimming: 7 bases; junction bases outside the gene matches: 13. CDR1 SGHTA and CDR2 FQGTGA come from the germline V gene. CDR3 DNA sequence: TGTGCCAGCATTCACAGGGGCCGGCCAGGAGAGCAGTACTTC. This encodes CASIHRGRPGEQYF.

The DNA of the CDR3 is TGTGCCAGCAGCACCCGACAGGGTGATTTTAAGACCGGGGAGCTGTTTTTT. This sequence encodes CASSTRQGDFKTGELFF. The chain couples TRBV5-4 to TRBJ2-2; 7 bases are shared with TRBD1. Germline values: CDR1 SGHNT, CDR2 YYREEE (reference sequence). With V trimmed by 4 bases and J by 5 bases, 14 bases remained unmatched. The CDR3 runs 17 residues.

The chain has TRBV4-3 and TRBJ1-2, with 10 bases fitting TRBD1. The CDR3 covers 16 residues. From germline, CDR1 is LGHNA and CDR2 YSLEER. Trimming took 4 bases from V and 4 from J; bases not matched to a gene: 9. The CDR3 loop reads CASSRNRGQGRYGYTF. The CDR3 nucleotides read TGCGCCAGCAGCCGAAACCGGGGACAGGGGCGCTATGGCTACACCTTC.

CDR3 in amino acids: CASSYRQGATNYGYTF. CDR3 sequence (DNA): TGTGCCAGCAGTTACCGACAGGGGGCGACTAACTATGGCTACACCTTC. V is TRBV6-5 and J is TRBJ1-2; 10 bases are a match to TRBD1. The V and J ends lost 2 bases and 0 bases, in that order; junction bases with no gene match: 3. Germline CDR1 is MNHEY and CDR2 is SVGAGI. CDR3 length equals 16 residues.

The V and J genes are TRBV7-3 and TRBJ2-3; D might be TRBD2 (5 bases). V lost 5 bases and J 5 bases, leaving 17 bases between the germline ends. The CDR3 is 15 residues long. The germline V gene has CDR1 SGHTA and CDR2 FQGTGA. The CDR3 sequence is CASSAHSLAGDTQYF. CDR3 sequence (DNA): TGTGCCAGCAGCGCCCACAGTCTTGCGGGAGATACGCAGTATTTT. Full variable domain (missing parts from reference TRBV7-3 and TRBJ2-3): GAGVSQTPSNKVTEKGKYVELRCDPISGHTALYWYRQSLGQGPEFLIYFQGTGAADDSGLPNDRFFAVRPEGSVSTLKIQRTERGDSAVYLCASSAHSLAGDTQYFGPGTRLTVL.

CDR3 sequence: CASSYGQSTDTQYF. In nucleotides, the CDR3 is TGTGCCAGCAGTTATGGGCAGAGCACAGATACGCAGTATTTT. The J gene is TRBJ2-3, the V gene TRBV6-6; no firm D call. The CDR3 covers 14 residues. Germline V gene lookup returns CDR1 MNHNY and CDR2 SVGAGI (reference sequence). Trimming took off 3 bases at V and 0 bases at J, with 7 bases between the two ends.

This clone came up once. CDR3 loop: CASYGGDDSPLHF. For the CDR3, the DNA is TGTGCCAGCTACGGAGGGGATGATTCACCCCTCCACTTT. V is TRBV6-6 and J is TRBJ1-6, with a weak D call TRBD1 (5 bases). Per the germline V gene, CDR1 is MNHNY and CDR2 is SVGAGI (reference sequence). Trimming removed 8 bases from V and 8 bases from J, with 13 bases in between. This CDR3 has 13 residues.

The chain has TRBV7-3 and TRBJ2-1, with 8 bases matching TRBD1. V gave up 1 base and J gave up 4 bases; unmatched junction bases: 3. Germline loops: CDR1 SGHTA, CDR2 FQGTGA. The CDR3 extends over 15 amino acids. The chain's CDR3 is CASSLRGQEYNEQFF. DNA for the CDR3: TGTGCCAGCAGCTTAAGGGGACAGGAATACAATGAGCAGTTCTTC.

The chain carries TRBV6-6 and TRBJ1-1; D not certain. V was shortened by 1 base and J by 1 base, with 10 bases between the two germline ends. The CDR3 spans 15 residues. CDR1 is MNHNY, CDR2 SVGAGI, per germline (reference sequence). The CDR3 loop reads CASSYLAPQNTEAFF. In nucleotides, the CDR3 is TGTGCCAGCAGTTACTTGGCCCCACAGAACACTGAAGCTTTCTTT.

CDR3 loop: CASSCDRGGLTSGNTIYF. Here the CDR3 DNA reads TGCGCCAGCAGCTGTGACAGGGGCGGACTTACCTCTGGAAACACCATATATTTT. The chain is built from TRBV5-1 and TRBJ1-3; TRBD1 aligns across 8 bases. CDR1 and CDR2 (germline): SGHRS, YFSETQ. The length of the CDR3 is 18 residues. The V gene end was trimmed by 3 bases and the J gene end by 0 bases; junction bases not matched to a gene: 11.

The rearrangement joins TRBV18 to TRBJ2-7, with D tentatively TRBD1 (5 bases). V was pared by 4 bases and J by 3 bases, with 10 bases between. This CDR3 is built from 13 residues. Germline CDR1 reads KGHSH; CDR2 reads LQKENI. The DNA for the CDR3 is TGTGCCAGCTCACAAACAGGAAGCTACGAGCAGTACTTC. Its translation is CASSQTGSYEQYF.

V is TRBV19 and J is TRBJ2-5; 8 bases line up with TRBD2. Germline V lookup: CDR1 LNHDA, CDR2 SQIVND (reference sequence). The CDR3 covers 15 residues. V lost 0 bases, J lost 5 bases, and 5 bases stayed unmatched. CDR3 region: CASSIEASGHETQYF. For the CDR3, the DNA is TGTGCCAGTAGTATAGAAGCTAGCGGGCATGAGACCCAGTACTTC.

The CDR3 reads CASSQRGGPDTQYF. The DNA of the CDR3 is TGTGCCAGCAGTCAGCGGGGGGGCCCGGATACGCAGTATTTT. V gene TRBV6-1 combines with J gene TRBJ2-3; TRBD2 matches 10 bases. The trim removed 5 bases at V and 6 bases at J, leaving 5 bases unmatched. The CDR3 totals 14 residues. The germline V gene has CDR1 MNHNS and CDR2 SASEGT.

The gene calls are TRBV7-2 and TRBJ1-4; 9 positions agree with TRBD1. Germline V gives CDR1 SGHTA, CDR2 FQGNSA. The CDR3 runs to 15 residues. V shed 1 base and J 7 bases; nucleotides not matched to a gene: 4. CDR3: CASSLGTGVGEKLFF. For the CDR3, the DNA is TGTGCCAGCAGCTTAGGGACAGGGGTGGGTGAAAAACTGTTTTTT.

The chain couples TRBV7-3 to TRBJ1-4, with unresolved D. Trimming shortened V by 0 bases and J by 7 bases, and 12 bases separated the two germline ends. CDR1 is SGHTA and CDR2 is FQGTGA in the germline V gene. The CDR3 sequence is 15 residues long. The CDR3 sequence is CASSLTGRAPEKLFF. The DNA for the CDR3 is TGTGCCAGCAGCTTAACGGGGAGAGCCCCTGAAAAACTGTTTTTT.

The chain links TRBV7-2 to TRBJ2-1; no firm D call. Between the trimmed V and J ends, which lost 2 bases and 9 bases, there was a span of 17 bases. The CDR3 length is 15 residues. CDR1 and CDR2 (germline): SGHTA, FQGNSA. The CDR3 reads CASSLYSSSDGEQFF. The CDR3 nucleotides are TGTGCCAGCAGCTTATATAGCAGTAGTGACGGTGAGCAGTTCTTC.

This chain links TRBV6-5 with TRBJ2-4, with 11 positions matching TRBD1. In germline, CDR1 is MNHEY, CDR2 SVGAGI. The CDR3 covers 12 residues. V was pared by 8 bases and J by 9 bases, with 3 bases of the junction left unmatched. CDR3 DNA sequence: TGTGCCAGCGGACAGGGGGCTAGCATTCAGTACTTC. Protein product: CASGQGASIQYF.

This sequence joins TRBV29-1 and TRBJ1-2, with 7 bases aligning to TRBD1. CDR3 length equals 13 residues. V lost 7 bases to trimming and J lost 3 bases; unmatched junction nucleotides: 8. The germline V gene encodes CDR1 SQVTM and CDR2 ANQGSEA. The DNA of the CDR3 is TGCAGCGCGGGGGACAGACTTGACTATGGCTACACCTTC. This gives the protein CSAGDRLDYGYTF.

CDR3 sequence (DNA): TGTGCCAGTAGTCCCCCTGGGCGGTCTAGACAGCCATCATTGAACACTGAAGCTTTCTTT. Its protein is CASSPPGRSRQPSLNTEAFF. The J gene is TRBJ1-1, the V gene TRBV19, with D maybe TRBD1 (5 bases). This CDR3 is 20 amino acids long. Trimming removed 5 bases at V and 0 bases at J, with 28 bases between. The germline V gene encodes CDR1 LNHDA and CDR2 SQIVND (reference sequence).

The chain links TRBV5-3 to TRBJ1-2, with D uncertain. TRBV5-3 is sorted into the ORF group, with uncertain function. The CDR3 consists of 15 residues. The germline V and J ends were trimmed by 4 bases and 4 bases, with 17 bases remaining between them. CDR3 in amino acids: CARSPVPPGFYGYTF. The CDR3 DNA reads TGTGCCAGAAGCCCCGTTCCCCCCGGGTTCTATGGCTACACCTTC.

This sequence joins TRBV15 and TRBJ1-6; possible D gene TRBD1, 6 bases. V dropped 0 bases and J dropped 10 bases, with 16 bases sitting between them. The germline CDR1 and CDR2 sequences are LNHNV and YYDKDF (reference sequence). CDR3 length: 16 residues. The CDR3 coding sequence is TGTGCCACCAGCAGAGATCATCAGGGGTTGCACTCACCCCTCCACTTT. This sequence encodes CATSRDHQGLHSPLHF.

The CDR3 region has the DNA TGTGCCACCAGCCCTCGACAGGGGCAGTTAGCCAAAAACATTCAGTACTTC. It encodes CATSPRQGQLAKNIQYF. The chain couples TRBV15 to TRBJ2-4; 8 positions match TRBD1. The junction had 9 bases not matched to a gene; V was cut back by 5 bases and J by 0 bases. CDR1 is LNHNV and CDR2 is YYDKDF in the germline V gene (reference sequence). The CDR3 is 17 residues long.

The chain combines TRBV30 with TRBJ2-3, with 10 bases aligning to TRBD2. The CDR3 is 13 residues long. Trimming at V came to 7 bases and at J to 8 bases, leaving 9 bases not matched to a gene. Germline assignment: CDR1 GTSNPN and CDR2 SVGIG (reference sequence). CDR3 in amino acids: CALTSGPAGTQYF. The DNA of the CDR3 is TGTGCCTTGACTAGCGGGCCCGCTGGTACGCAGTATTTT.

The chain couples TRBV29-1 to TRBJ2-1, with a possible D match to TRBD1 (6 bases). The CDR3 extends over 13 amino acids. CDR1 and CDR2 from the germline V gene are SQVTM and ANQGSEA. The V end lost 0 bases, the J end lost 9 bases, and 12 bases lay between the germline ends. CDR3 DNA sequence: TGCAGCGTTGAAGACTCCGGACAGATTGAGCAGTTCTTC. Translating it yields CSVEDSGQIEQFF.

This chain connects TRBV6-5 to TRBJ2-7; 7 bases map to TRBD2. CDR3 length: 15 amino acids. V lost 2 bases, J lost 5 bases, and 9 bases stayed unmatched. Looked up from germline, CDR1 is MNHEY and CDR2 is SVGAGI. This chain's CDR3 is CASSYLQVAGDEQYF. In DNA, the CDR3 is TGTGCCAGCAGTTACCTCCAGGTGGCGGGAGACGAGCAGTACTTC.

The J gene is TRBJ1-3, the V gene TRBV7-6; D possibly corresponds to TRBD1 (5 bases). The CDR3 runs to 20 residues. Trimming left V 4 bases short and J 0 bases short, with 25 bases between. Germline CDR1 SGHVS, CDR2 FNYEAQ. The CDR3 sequence: CASSSRQLALRSLSGNTIYF. CDR3 bases: TGTGCCAGCAGCTCACGACAGCTCGCTCTCCGCTCTCTCTCTGGAAACACCATATATTTT.

The rearrangement links TRBV7-2 to TRBJ1-5, with D perhaps matching TRBD1 (5 bases). The CDR3 extends over 13 amino acids. Looked up from germline, CDR1 is SGHTA and CDR2 is FQGNSA. Trimming removed 5 bases at V and 7 bases at J, with 12 bases between. CDR3 nucleotide sequence: TGTGCCAGCAGCGTGGACCGGGGGCAGCCCCAGCATTTT. Its translation: CASSVDRGQPQHF.